This T cell receptor (beta chain) was documented in a study of cytomegalovirus exposure and HLA in healthy donors (dated by TCRdb to 2016 to 2017). As for the study more broadly: An earlier analysis of approximately 640 of the donors reported about 250 Gb of sequence data and some 120 million unique TCR beta sequences from roughly 200 million T cells. Approximately 310 gigabases of sequencing data and around 80 million unique TCR sequences made up an early release that covered about 640 HLA-typed donors. The genetic ancestry cluster associated with self-reported Caucasian donors included about four fifths of the roughly 390 genotyped donors. The study aimed to test whether cataloging public T cell receptors could reveal signatures of past pathogen exposure. The study profiled the T cell repertoires of hundreds of subjects by immunosequencing and related them to cytomegalovirus serostatus. Along with the roughly 670-subject first cohort, a separate validation cohort of more than 90 different subjects was used. To predict cytomegalovirus infection status, the study brought together high-throughput TCR immunosequencing, statistical association of individual TCRs with disease status, and machine learning. To study patterns of TCR occurrence, a later analysis re-analyzed previously published TCR beta repertoires from 600 to 750 donors and added high-resolution HLA genotyping. Rather than drawing on any new phenotypic data, the later analysis identified candidate immune exposures from TCR beta sequences and the way those sequences occurred across donors. To decide whether each TCR beta V gene segment behaved as functional or pseudogenic, an earlier analysis of fewer than 750 of the donors relied on high-throughput TCR beta sequencing. Donor age, sex, ethnicity and CMV serostatus were compiled alongside the repertoire data. Genome-wide SNP genotypes for about 65% of the roughly 700 donors were used in a later genetic analysis, which treated that subset as a discovery cohort. All discovery cohort repertoires had been generated on a single sequencing platform. HLA typing included class I and class II loci at four-digit resolution. The number of donors typed differed by locus, with roughly 629-640 for A, B, C, DRB1 and DQB1, over 500 for DQA1, 600 to 610 for DPA1, and around 460 for DPB1. A few DR-DQ haplotypes were treated as single units for association and clustering because of strong linkage in the cohort. On average, approximately 250,000 unique TCR beta nucleotide sequences were sequenced per donor among about 400 genotyped donors of the cohort, with roughly 18% of those sequences being non-productive. Results and caveats for the whole study, not just this receptor: Some IMGT-functional V segments, including TRBV6-2 and TRBV6-3, could not be distinguished by the 87-base-pair reads and were therefore excluded. A total of fewer than 200 TCR beta chains were listed by the study as associated with cytomegalovirus. In a later analysis, several top co-occurrence clusters were reported to appear linked to parvovirus B19, influenza, CMV and Epstein-Barr virus. In a later analysis, most CMV-associated TCR beta chains were found to appear HLA-restricted, with HLA associations seemingly driven largely by CMV exposure. A further reported finding was that TCR beta sequences accurately predicted the HLA-A and HLA-B alleles for most subjects in the first cohort. This cohort had only TCR beta chains sequenced, and the lack of alpha or paired-chain data limited which features could be detected. Sequencing depth was assumed to be roughly uniform across donors in the presence/absence analyses, though that assumption may not hold. While some public TCRs were present in many individuals, most TCR sequences turned up only very rarely across donors. It was suggested by the authors that the approach could potentially be generalized to other disease states and immunological phenotypes. Correlated functional status among segregating V segments might reflect linkage disequilibrium, but an unknown experimental factor could not be ruled out. Strong co-occurrence of HLA alleles, especially DR and DQ, made assigning TCR associations to individual alleles difficult. In an earlier analysis of some 500 of the donors, most TCR beta V segments appeared in productive rearrangements about 90% or about 30% of the time, broadly matching IMGT annotations. In vitro tests confirmed that three of the cytomegalovirus-associated TCR beta chains recognize cytomegalovirus antigens. Because HLA typing was unavailable for some donors at each locus, only the typed subset was used in association tests. In a later genetic analysis, a missense DCLRE1C variant was associated with V-gene and J-gene trimming of TCR beta chains, and the association was replicated in an independent cohort. In a later analysis, TCR association rates were found to vary across HLA loci, with the most associated TCRs seen for DRB1 alleles and the fewest for HLA-C alleles. At a false discovery rate of 0.05, a later analysis linked some 17,000 TCR beta sequences to specific HLA alleles. According to a later genetic analysis, donors in an Asian-associated ancestry cluster had fewer N-insertions in productive TCRs than the approximately 700-donor mean. The sequencing pipeline was judged likely to have produced a cluster of highly shared sequence variants as a technical artifact. CMV serostatus was the only immune exposure information available for the cohort. In a later analysis, HLA-associated TCR beta chains were found to be more clonally expanded and to have lower generation probabilities than equally common non-associated chains. The classifier was reported to diagnose cytomegalovirus status with high specificity and sensitivity in both the original and validation cohorts. Because counts were too low, 15 to 20 rarely observed V segments, including chromosome 9 orphons, were excluded from the earlier analysis of 587 of the donors.

The cohort comprised fewer than 750 healthy bone marrow donors. At the time of sampling, every cohort member was nominally healthy, though immune exposures that went unrecorded were likely present. The donor tested CMV seronegative, placing the donor among the 350 or so seronegative members of the cohort. A peripheral blood sample was provided by each donor, and peripheral blood mononuclear cells were used for TCR beta sequencing. The Qiagen DNeasy Blood Extraction Kit was used to extract genomic DNA from the blood cell samples. With respect to this clone: Its target antigen remains unknown. The sample holds no much larger clone one base away, and base qualities are not on file. Other nucleotide sequences from this sample produce the same CDR3.

The receptor library was made with the immunoSEQ multiplex PCR assay. For the multiplex PCR, a mixture combining 60 forward primers for TCR Vbeta segments and 13 reverse primers for TCR Jbeta segments was used. The CDR3 region of rearranged TCR beta genes was amplified from genomic DNA by a multiplex PCR assay. The Illumina HiSeq System was used to sequence the amplified TCR beta libraries as 87-base-pair reads. In the source study's methods: Across the roughly 600 repertoires, a later analysis counted roughly 77 million unique TCR beta chains, roughly 11 million of which were shared by at least two donors. To remove PCR and sequencing errors, raw reads were error-corrected and collapsed into unique sequences using a nearest-neighbor algorithm that merged closely related sequences. CDR3 sequences were aligned to IMGT reference sequences to assign V, D and J gene segments. For a sequence to be retained, a match of at least six nucleotides to both a V gene segment and a J gene segment was required. A rearrangement counted as productive if the CDR3 had no stop codons and remained in frame with V and J, and every other rearrangement counted as non-productive. Following IMGT convention, CDR3 was defined as the stretch from the second conserved V-encoded cysteine to the conserved J-encoded phenylalanine. In an earlier analysis of around 640 of the donors, sequences lacking an unambiguous match to a single V gene segment were excluded. In an earlier analysis of several hundred of the donors, V segments were called functional above 56.7% productive rearrangements and were called segregating when the between-donor standard deviation exceeded 5%. A statistical classification framework was built for diagnosing cytomegalovirus status from the catalog of TCR beta chain sequences. A later analysis assigned V and J genes by comparing TCR nucleotide sequences with IMGT/GENE-DB human TR gene sequences. In a later analysis, CDR3 sequences and most-parsimonious VDJ recombination scenarios were assigned using the TCRdist pipeline. In a later analysis, each TCR beta chain was defined by its CDR3 amino acid sequence together with its V-gene family, and reads lacking a unique V-gene family were excluded. As a way to deal with suspected cross-contamination and a sequencing artifact, a later analysis dropped under 600 nucleotide sequences that were highly shared and had low generation probability. A later analysis calculated a clonal expansion index for each public chain from normalized within-repertoire ranks of inferred template counts. Generation probabilities in a later analysis came from a VDJ recombination model fitted to out-of-frame rearrangements, and those results were checked against IGoR. Hypergeometric tests were used in a later analysis to score TCR-TCR, TCR-HLA and TCR-CMV co-occurrence, with a repertoire-size bias correction applied to the TCR pairs. To estimate false discovery rates, a later analysis permuted the HLA or CMV assignments 20 times. In a later analysis, co-occurring TCRs were grouped with DBSCAN, and TCRdist sequence similarity was added when clustering was performed within HLA-allele-positive subsets. Repertoires with fewer than 30,000 or more than 120,000 public chains, plus five repertoires with anomalous nucleotide sharing, were excluded from co-occurrence clustering. TCRdb stores this immuneACCESS table with in-frame sequences only. Part of the clones is absent; in the studies checked, under half of the shortfall reflects unresolved V genes, and no reason is known for the rest. That table gives V, J and clone size, and the DNA gave D and trimming. This sample is represented by about 140,000 clones; over 75% of them were singletons. Around 2.4% of the sample comes from the top ten.

Deletion took 0 bases off V and 13 bases off J, with a span of 22 bases between the germline ends. The germline V gene provides CDR1 MGHRA and CDR2 YSYEKL. From the cysteine through the phenylalanine, the CDR3 covers 17 amino acids. Just the 51-base CDR3 DNA is kept, in frame starting at base 1. This sequence originates from a man aged 50 to 60 in good health and CMV-seronegative. Here the chain combines TRBV4-1 and TRBJ1-6; the D segment could be TRBD1, given 5 matching bases. Material: PBMCs. This receptor has the CDR3 CASSQDFNRGRGSPLHF. The DNA sequence is given as TGCGCCAGCAGCCAAGATTTTAATAGGGGCCGAGGTTCGCCCCTCCACTTT.